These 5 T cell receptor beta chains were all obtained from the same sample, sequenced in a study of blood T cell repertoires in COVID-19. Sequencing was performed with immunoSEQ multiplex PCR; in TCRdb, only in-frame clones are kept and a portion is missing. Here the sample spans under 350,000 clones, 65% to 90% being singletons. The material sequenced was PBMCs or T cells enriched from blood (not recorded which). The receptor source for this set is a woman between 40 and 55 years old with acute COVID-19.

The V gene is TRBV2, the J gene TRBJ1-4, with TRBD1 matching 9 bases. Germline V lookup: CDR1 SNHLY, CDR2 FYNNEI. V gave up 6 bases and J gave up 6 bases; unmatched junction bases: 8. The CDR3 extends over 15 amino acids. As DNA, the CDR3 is TGTGCCAGCAGGCCCGACAGGGGGGACTATGAAAAACTGTTTTTT. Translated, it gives CASRPDRGDYEKLFF.

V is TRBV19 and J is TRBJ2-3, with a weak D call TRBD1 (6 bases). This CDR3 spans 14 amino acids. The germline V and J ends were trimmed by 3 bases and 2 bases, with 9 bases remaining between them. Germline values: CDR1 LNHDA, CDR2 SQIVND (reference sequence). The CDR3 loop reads CASSIGTITDTQYF. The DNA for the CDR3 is TGTGCCAGTAGTATCGGGACAATCACAGATACGCAGTATTTT.

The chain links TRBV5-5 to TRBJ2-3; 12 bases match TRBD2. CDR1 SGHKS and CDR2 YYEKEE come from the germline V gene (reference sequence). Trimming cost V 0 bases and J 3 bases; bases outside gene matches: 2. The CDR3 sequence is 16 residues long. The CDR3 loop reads CASSLGTSGKTDTQYF. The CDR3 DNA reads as TGTGCCAGCAGCTTGGGGACTAGCGGGAAAACAGATACGCAGTATTTT.

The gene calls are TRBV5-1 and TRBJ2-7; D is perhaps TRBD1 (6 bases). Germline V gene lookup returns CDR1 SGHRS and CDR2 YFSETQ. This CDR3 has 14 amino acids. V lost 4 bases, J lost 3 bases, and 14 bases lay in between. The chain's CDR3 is CASSPRTESYEQYF. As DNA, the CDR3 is TGCGCCAGCAGCCCTAGGACAGAAAGCTACGAGCAGTACTTC.

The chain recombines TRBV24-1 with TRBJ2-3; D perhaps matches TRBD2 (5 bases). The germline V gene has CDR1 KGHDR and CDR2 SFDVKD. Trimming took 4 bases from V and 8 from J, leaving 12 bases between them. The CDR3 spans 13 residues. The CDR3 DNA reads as TGTGCCACCAGTGAGCCAAGGAGGAGTACGCAGTATTTT. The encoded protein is CATSEPRRSTQYF.